The 10 T cell receptor beta chains below all came from one sample that was sequenced in a study of blood T cell repertoires in COVID-19. Clones were sequenced by immunoSEQ multiplex PCR, and TCRdb holds only the in-frame ones, with some missing. There are around 320,000 clones in the sample; about nine tenths occur only once, and approximately 7.2% lies in the top ten. Sequenced material: peripheral blood. Receptors were obtained from a woman aged 30 to 39 who had recovered from COVID-19.

CDR3 in amino acids: CSAWGSEVNEQFF. CDR3 sequence (DNA): TGCAGCGCTTGGGGTAGCGAGGTCAATGAGCAGTTCTTC. V and J are TRBV29-1 and TRBJ2-1, with D tentatively TRBD2 (5 bases). The CDR3 loop spans 13 amino acids. V lost 7 bases and J 6 bases, leaving 16 bases between the germline ends. The germline gives CDR1 SQVTM, CDR2 ANQGSEA.

This chain connects TRBV18 to TRBJ1-5; TRBD1 agrees at 10 bases. Trimming removed 5 bases from V and 5 bases from J; junction bases left unmatched: 6. The CDR3 is made up of 15 amino acids. Germline V gene sequence: CDR1 KGHSH, CDR2 LQKENI. The DNA of the CDR3 is TGTGCCAGCTCAGTACGGGGGACAGGGGATCAGCCCCAGCATTTT. Protein sequence: CASSVRGTGDQPQHF.

The chain uses TRBV11-3 and TRBJ2-7, with 9 nucleotides matching TRBD1. The V segment lost 5 bases and the J segment 1 base; nucleotides outside the gene matches: 3. Germline V gene lookup returns CDR1 SGHNT and CDR2 YENEEA. The CDR3 has 14 residues. CDR3 nucleotides: TGTGCCAGCAGCAAAGGACAGGGGTCCTACGAGCAGTACTTC. Its translation is CASSKGQGSYEQYF.

This clone appeared a single time. The CDR3 nucleotides are TGTGCCTGGAAACAAGCTAACTATGGCTACACCTTC. It encodes CAWKQANYGYTF. V gene TRBV30 combines with J gene TRBJ1-2, with D uncertain. Trimming removed 4 bases from V and 0 bases from J, with 6 bases in between. Germline lookup yields CDR1 GTSNPN and CDR2 SVGIG (reference sequence). CDR3 length: 12 residues. Drawing the rest from reference TRBV30 and TRBJ1-2, the complete variable domain is SQTIHQWPATLVQPVGSPLSLECTVEGTSNPNLYWYRQAAGRGLQLLFYSVGIGQISSEVPQNLSASRPQDRQFILSSKKLLLSDSGFYLCAWKQANYGYTFGSGTRLTVV.

J is TRBJ1-3 and V is TRBV7-8; no definite D call. The CDR3 sequence is 14 residues long. Germline-derived CDR1 and CDR2 are SGHVS and FQNEAQ. V was shortened by 3 bases and J by 3 bases, with 9 bases between the two germline ends. This CDR3 is CASSFSRLGNTIYF. DNA for the CDR3: TGTGCCAGCAGCTTCTCCAGGCTTGGAAACACCATATATTTT.

The rearrangement joins TRBV30 to TRBJ1-5; the D gene is possibly TRBD1 (5 bases). CDR1 is GTSNPN, CDR2 SVGIG, per germline (reference sequence). Trimming took 4 bases from V and 0 from J, leaving 13 bases between them. The CDR3 is 15 amino acids. CDR3 loop: CAWIGGAYSNQPQHF. As DNA, the CDR3 is TGTGCCTGGATCGGAGGGGCGTATAGCAATCAGCCCCAGCATTTT.

The chain employs TRBV5-4 and TRBJ2-1, with TRBD2 matching 8 bases. Germline CDR1 SGHNT, CDR2 YYREEE (reference sequence). CDR3 length: 17 amino acids. V trimming: 3 bases; J trimming: 3 bases; junction bases outside the gene matches: 11. CDR3 bases: TGTGCCAGCAGCTGGGGTAGCGGGGCCCACCTCTACAATGAGCAGTTCTTC. It encodes CASSWGSGAHLYNEQFF.

With respect to this clone: This sample includes further DNA sequences coding for the same CDR3. V gene TRBV7-9 combines with J gene TRBJ2-6, with TRBD2 matching 8 bases. CDR1 and CDR2 (germline): SEHNR, FQNEAQ (reference sequence). The CDR3 totals 16 residues. Germline trimming cut 1 base from V and 1 base from J; bases unmatched to any gene: 0. CDR3 protein: CASSLVAGSGANVLTF. CDR3 sequence (DNA): TGTGCCAGCAGCTTAGTAGCGGGGTCTGGGGCCAACGTCCTGACTTTC. The full variable domain, its missing parts supplied by reference TRBV7-9 and TRBJ2-6, is DTGVSQNPRHKITKRGQNVTFRCDPISEHNRLYWYRQTLGQGPEFLTYFQNEAQLEKSRLLSDRFSAERPKGSFSTLEIQRTEQGDSAMYLCASSLVAGSGANVLTFGAGSRLTVL.

This chain uses TRBV9 with TRBJ2-2; 7 nucleotides line up with TRBD1. The CDR3 is made up of 16 amino acids. The J segment lost 1 base and the V segment lost 5 bases, leaving 8 bases of the junction unmatched. The V gene's germline CDR1 is SGDLS and CDR2 YYNGEE. This CDR3 reads CASRGPDRVNTGELFF. The CDR3 DNA reads as TGTGCCAGCAGGGGCCCAGACAGGGTGAACACCGGGGAGCTGTTTTTT.

The gene calls are TRBV5-8 and TRBJ2-5, with 8 positions matching TRBD2. The CDR3 spans 16 residues. The trim removed 6 bases at V and 4 bases at J, leaving 14 bases unmatched. Germline V CDR1 and CDR2: SGHTS, YDEGEE. The CDR3 nucleotides read TGTGCCAGCACCTCGAGAGGAGCGGGGGTAAGAGAGACCCAGTACTTC. Protein product: CASTSRGAGVRETQYF.